Listed here are 26 T cell receptor beta chains from one sample, sequenced in a study of post-analysis software for immune sequencing data. General study points: Patients used a few TRBV segments, including TRBV5-6, TRBV5-1 and TRBV20-1, more often than controls.

The antigens these receptors bind are not known. The authors incorporated unique molecular identifiers into the TCR beta cDNA libraries. TCRdb itself ran the PCR reads through MiXCR, one entry per CDR3 protein. The top ten hold around 0.56% of the sample, which has about 800,000 distinct CDR3 sequences, less than 35% seen once. The sample comprised blood. Receptors originate from a girl aged 10-17 years with multiple sclerosis.

In DNA, the CDR3 is TGTGCCATCGGCCACGGGACGGACTACGAGCAGTACTTC. This gives the protein CAIGHGTDYEQYF. The chain employs TRBV10-3 and TRBJ2-7; D possibly uses TRBD1 or TRBD2 (5 bases each). V lost 8 bases to trimming and J lost 3 bases, with 14 bases between them. The CDR3 length is 13 residues. The germline V gene has CDR1 ENHRY and CDR2 SYGVKD.

Details on this clonotype: The junction differs from germline at one of its ends, possibly a read error. The CDR3 sequence is CSVAIDIRSGANVRTF. In DNA, the CDR3 is TGCAGCGTGGCTATAGACATCCGCTCTGGGGCCAACGTCCGGACTTTC. The genes are TRBV29-1 and TRBJ2-6, with D possibly being TRBD1 (5 bases). Per the germline V gene, CDR1 is SQVTM and CDR2 is ANQGSEA. CDR3 length equals 16 residues.

This clonotype turned up a few times. The chain carries TRBV15 and TRBJ2-3, with a weak D call TRBD2 (5 bases). Looked up from germline, CDR1 is LNHNV and CDR2 is YYDKDF (reference sequence). The V and J ends lost 0 bases and 6 bases respectively, with 7 bases between them. This CDR3 has 13 residues. The CDR3 is CATSRDWEDTQYF. The CDR3 DNA follows: TGTGCCACCAGCAGAGATTGGGAGGATACGCAGTATTTT.

Remarks on this clonotype: The CDR3 carries no conserved terminal phenylalanine or tryptophan, so it likely arises from a read error. The genes are TRBV6-5 and TRBJ2-1, with 8 positions matching TRBD2. The CDR3 runs to 14 residues. The trim removed 9 bases at V and 4 bases at J, leaving 8 bases unmatched. The germline V gene encodes CDR1 MNHEY and CDR2 SVGAGI. The CDR3 spells CASKAGAYYNEQFL. For the CDR3, the DNA is TGTGCCAGTAAAGCGGGGGCATATTACAATGAGCAGTTCTTG.

The chain has TRBV6-2 or TRBV6-3 and TRBJ1-5, with D unclear. The germline V gene has CDR1 MNHEY and CDR2 SVGEGT. The CDR3 extends over 10 amino acids. The ends were cut back, 9 bases at V and 4 bases at J, with 4 bases in the middle. CDR3 DNA sequence: TGTGCCAGGAAGAATCAGCCCCAGCATTTT. It is translated as CARKNQPQHF.

A few counts support this clonotype. The genes are TRBV25-1 and TRBJ2-1; possible D gene TRBD2, 6 bases. Germline CDR1 MGHDK, CDR2 SYGVNS. The CDR3 is 17 residues long. The V gene lost 6 bases and the J gene lost 0 bases, with 18 bases spanning the gap. CDR3 residues: CASSVGGTASSYNEQFF. CDR3 coding DNA: TGTGCCAGCAGCGTAGGCGGGACTGCAAGCTCCTACAATGAGCAGTTCTTC.

This clonotype was counted between two and nine times. The genes are TRBV20-1 and TRBJ2-3; D call uncertain. This CDR3 has 12 residues. Germline V gives CDR1 DFQATT, CDR2 SNEGSKA (reference sequence). The V and J ends lost 3 bases and 1 base respectively, with 5 bases between them. The CDR3 protein is CSASGRTDTQYF. In DNA, the CDR3 is TGCAGTGCTAGCGGGCGCACAGATACGCAGTATTTT.

The gene calls are TRBV5-6 and TRBJ1-1; D is ambiguous. CDR1 SGHDT and CDR2 YYEEEE come from the germline V gene. V was trimmed by 1 base and J by 4 bases, leaving 14 bases between them. The CDR3 length is 15 residues. The CDR3 bases are TGTGCCAGCAGCTTGCCCGTTGTGGCCGGCACTGAAGCTTTCTTT. Protein product: CASSLPVVAGTEAFF.

This clonotype appeared a few times. One junction end does not reproduce the germline sequence, and a read error may be involved. The chain is built from TRBV12-5 and TRBJ2-3, with 7 bases that match TRBD1. There are 14 residues in the CDR3. Per the germline V gene, CDR1 is LGHNT and CDR2 is FRNRAP. CDR3 in amino acids: CASGNGQATGTQYF. The CDR3 DNA is TGTGCTAGTGGAAACGGACAGGCCACAGGTACGCAGTATTTT.

This clonotype was counted a few times. The chain joins TRBV25-1 to TRBJ2-3; possibly TRBD1 for D (6 bases). The CDR3 is 16 amino acids. Deletions cut 7 bases from V and 4 bases from J, with 21 bases between. In germline, CDR1 is MGHDK, CDR2 SYGVNS. CDR3 DNA: TGTGCCAGCATTTACAGGGCCAGTTCCCCCGCAGATACGCAGTATTTT. This gives the protein CASIYRASSPADTQYF.

J is TRBJ1-2 and V is TRBV6-5; a weak D match, TRBD1 (6 bases). CDR3 length equals 15 residues. CDR1 MNHEY and CDR2 SVGAGI come from the germline V gene. Trimming took off 3 bases at V and 1 base at J, with 12 bases between the two ends. CDR3 DNA: TGTGCCAGCAGTTATGACAGGACATTTAACTATGGCTACACCTTC. This translates into CASSYDRTFNYGYTF.

A few counts support this clonotype. The chain recombines TRBV28 with TRBJ2-7; tentatively, D is TRBD2 (6 bases). CDR1 is MDHEN, CDR2 SYDVKM, per germline. The CDR3 has 15 residues. The germline V and J ends were trimmed by 3 bases and 2 bases, with 14 bases remaining between them. CDR3 region: CASSFVYGGAYEQYF. The CDR3 DNA is TGTGCCAGCAGTTTTGTGTATGGCGGGGCCTACGAGCAGTACTTC.

This chain connects TRBV4-1 to TRBJ1-2, with a weak D call TRBD1 (6 bases). In germline, CDR1 is MGHRA, CDR2 YSYEKL. The CDR3 extends over 14 amino acids. V lost 1 base, J lost 4 bases, and 10 bases lay in between. In nucleotides, the CDR3 is TGCGCCAGCAGCCAAGTGGGGGGCCGCTATGGCTACACCTTC. Protein product: CASSQVGGRYGYTF.

The chain recombines TRBV15 with TRBJ2-1; D unresolved. CDR3 length: 15 residues. In germline, CDR1 is LNHNV, CDR2 YYDKDF (reference sequence). V was trimmed by 1 base and J by 2 bases, leaving 9 bases between them. The CDR3 loop reads CATSRAKPPYNEQFF. CDR3 DNA sequence: TGTGCCACCAGCAGAGCTAAGCCCCCCTACAATGAGCAGTTCTTC.

As for this clonotype: A junction end diverges from the germline sequence, so it may reflect a read error. The chain carries TRBV29-1 and TRBJ1-2; D ambiguous. The germline V gene has CDR1 SQVTM and CDR2 ANQGSEA. This CDR3 is built from 14 residues. The CDR3 bases are TGCAGCGTCCCCGCCCGGCAGTCTAACTACGGCTACACCTTC. This translates into CSVPARQSNYGYTF. The full variable domain, in which reference TRBV29-1 and TRBJ1-2 provide the parts outside the CDR3, is SAVISQKPSRDICQRGTSLTIQCQVDSQVTMMFWYRQQPGQSLTLIATANQGSEATYESGFVIDKFPISRPNLTFSTLTVSNMSPEDSSIYLCSVPARQSNYGYTFGSGTRLTVV.

The chain uses TRBV18 and TRBJ2-3; D not certain. Per germline, CDR1 KGHSH and CDR2 LQKENI. Trimming stripped 0 bases from V and 5 bases from J, with 15 bases between. The CDR3 consists of 16 residues. Here the CDR3 reads CASSPPIGPRGDTQYF. CDR3 coding DNA: TGTGCCAGCTCACCACCGATTGGACCCCGCGGAGATACGCAGTATTTT.

In this sample, this clonotype turned up a few times. The V and J genes are TRBV6-5 and TRBJ2-5; TRBD2 aligns across 13 bases. This CDR3 contains 14 residues. Per germline, CDR1 MNHEY and CDR2 SVGAGI. The trim removed 5 bases at V and 7 bases at J, leaving 4 bases unmatched. For the CDR3, the DNA is TGTGCCAGCAGTGGCGGACTAGCGGGGGCGACCCAGTACTTC. Residues: CASSGGLAGATQYF.

This rearrangement joins TRBV28 to TRBJ1-2; weak D call: TRBD1 (5 bases). The V gene lost 8 bases and the J gene lost 4 bases, with 11 bases spanning the gap. Germline CDR1 reads MDHEN; CDR2 reads SYDVKM. The CDR3 spans 12 residues. CDR3 bases: TGTGCCAGCGGGGCAGGGACCTATGGCTACACCTTC. Translation gives CASGAGTYGYTF.

This clonotype was seen only a few times. This chain connects TRBV28 to TRBJ1-5; D is ambiguous. The germline gives CDR1 MDHEN, CDR2 SYDVKM. This CDR3 spans 14 amino acids. The V and J ends lost 4 bases and 4 bases respectively, with 11 bases between them. The CDR3, as DNA: TGTGCCAGCAGTTATCCCAGGCTTAATCAGCCCCAGCATTTT. Its translation is CASSYPRLNQPQHF.

In this sample, this clonotype turned up a few times. The CDR3 region has the DNA TGCGCCAGCAGCTTGGCGATGAGTCGGACAGACTACGAGCAGTACTTC. This codes for CASSLAMSRTDYEQYF. The chain carries TRBV5-1 and TRBJ2-7, with a tentative D call TRBD1 (6 bases). Germline V CDR1 and CDR2: SGHRS, YFSETQ. CDR3 length: 16 amino acids. Trimming cost V 0 bases and J 3 bases, with 16 bases left between them.

Many counts were recorded for this clonotype. The chain joins TRBV6-5 to TRBJ2-7; D gene unclear. Germline assignment: CDR1 MNHEY and CDR2 SVGAGI. Trimming took 8 bases from V and 0 from J, leaving 14 bases between them. The CDR3 length is 14 residues. CDR3 sequence reads: CASGEVISSYEQYF. CDR3 nucleotides: TGTGCCAGCGGTGAGGTCATAAGCTCCTACGAGCAGTACTTC.

V gene TRBV20-1 combines with J gene TRBJ1-4; 7 nucleotides agree with TRBD1. Losses at the gene ends were 6 bases for V and 7 bases for J; bases not matched to a gene: 5. The germline V gene has CDR1 DFQATT and CDR2 SNEGSKA (reference sequence). The CDR3 runs to 12 residues. The CDR3 loop reads CSAQGYCEKLFF. The CDR3, as DNA: TGCAGTGCACAGGGGTACTGTGAAAAACTGTTTTTT.

The chain combines TRBV7-9 with TRBJ1-2; no clear D gene. The CDR3 runs to 14 residues. V was trimmed by 1 base and J by 4 bases, leaving 10 bases between them. Germline CDR1 is SEHNR and CDR2 is FQNEAQ (reference sequence). CDR3 protein: CASSLGEGSYGYTF. DNA of the CDR3: TGTGCCAGCAGCTTAGGAGAAGGGAGCTATGGCTACACCTTC. The full variable domain, its missing parts supplied by reference TRBV7-9 and TRBJ1-2, is DTGVSQNPRHKITKRGQNVTFRCDPISEHNRLYWYRQTLGQGPEFLTYFQNEAQLEKSRLLSDRFSAERPKGSFSTLEIQRTEQGDSAMYLCASSLGEGSYGYTFGSGTRLTVV.

V is TRBV4-1 and J is TRBJ2-5; tentative D call: TRBD2 (6 bases). In germline, CDR1 is MGHRA, CDR2 YSYEKL. The CDR3 totals 15 residues. V was pared by 1 base and J by 2 bases, with 11 bases between. Here the CDR3 DNA reads TGCGCCAGCAGCCAAGTGGTAGCGGCTCAAGAGACCCAGTACTTC. As protein: CASSQVVAAQETQYF.

The chain uses TRBV12-3 or TRBV12-4 and TRBJ2-1, with 11 bases fitting TRBD1. The CDR3 totals 17 residues. Trimming took 1 base from V and 7 from J; bases not matched to a gene: 9. CDR3 sequence: CASSLVLSGQGGNEQFF. Written as DNA, the CDR3 is TGTGCCAGCAGTTTAGTCCTTTCGGGACAGGGGGGGAATGAGCAGTTCTTC.

The rearrangement links TRBV3-1 to TRBJ2-5; either TRBD1 or TRBD2 may supply D (5 bases each). The CDR3 totals 15 residues. The V end lost 3 bases, the J end lost 4 bases, and 15 bases lay between the germline ends. CDR1 LGHDT and CDR2 YNNKEL come from the germline V gene (reference sequence). The CDR3 is CASSHNPQGAETQYF. The CDR3 DNA follows: TGTGCCAGCAGCCACAACCCCCAGGGAGCAGAGACCCAGTACTTC.